These 11 T cell receptor beta chains share one sample of origin, sequenced in a study of T-cell reconstitution after alpha-beta-depleted transplantation in children. Preparation of the TCRbeta library was carried out with unique molecular identifiers. TCRdb re-analysed the PCR reads in MiXCR, keeping a single row per CDR3 protein. The profile covers about 870,000 distinct CDR3 sequences, with roughly 15% appearing a single time and around 5.3% taken by the ten largest. This specimen consisted of PBMCs, mostly from graft donor cells, obtained 360 days after TCRalphabeta/CD19-depleted stem cell transplant. These receptors were taken from a male patient younger than 18 who had a stem cell transplant for acute lymphoblastic leukemia, so the T cells may come from the graft donor.

In this sample, this clonotype turned up a few times. DNA of the CDR3: TGTGCCAGCAGTCTTCGGGACACGAGCTCCTACGAGCAGTACTTC. Translating gives CASSLRDTSSYEQYF. The chain has TRBV12-3 or TRBV12-4 and TRBJ2-7; tentatively, D is TRBD1 (6 bases). Trimming took off 5 bases at V and 0 bases at J, with 14 bases between the two ends. CDR3 length: 15 amino acids.

This clonotype was seen a handful of times. The V gene is TRBV27, the J gene TRBJ2-4; maybe TRBD1 (6 bases). This CDR3 contains 13 residues. Germline values: CDR1 MNHEY, CDR2 SMNVEV (reference sequence). V was shortened by 4 bases and J by 9 bases, with 13 bases between the two germline ends. For the CDR3, the DNA is TGTGCCAGCAGTTCCATGACAGGCTCCATTCAGTACTTC. Translating gives CASSSMTGSIQYF.

This rearrangement joins TRBV29-1 to TRBJ1-1, with D unclear. V lost 4 bases to trimming and J lost 2 bases, with 8 bases between them. Germline CDR1 is SQVTM and CDR2 is ANQGSEA. The CDR3 contains 12 residues. The CDR3 reads CSVVDSNTEAFF. DNA of the CDR3: TGCAGCGTTGTGGACTCTAACACTGAAGCTTTCTTT.

The chain combines TRBV12-3 or TRBV12-4 with TRBJ1-2, with D uncertain. The CDR3 sequence is 13 residues long. V was shortened by 6 bases and J by 1 base, with 9 bases between the two germline ends. CDR3 DNA sequence: TGTGCCAGCAGACCCTGGCGTAACTATGGCTACACCTTC. Amino acids: CASRPWRNYGYTF.

This sequence joins TRBV11-2 and TRBJ2-7, with 12 bases fitting TRBD2. V was clipped by 4 bases and J by 0 bases; unmatched bases: 7. CDR1 is SGHAT, CDR2 FQNNGV, per germline. CDR3 length equals 17 residues. The CDR3 sequence: CASSSRGLAGSSYEQYF. The CDR3 region has the DNA TGTGCCAGCAGCTCCCGTGGACTAGCGGGGAGCTCCTACGAGCAGTACTTC.

There are many counts of this clonotype. The chain has TRBV7-9 and TRBJ1-1; D remains unclear. The CDR3 has 13 residues. The germline V gene has CDR1 SEHNR and CDR2 FQNEAQ (reference sequence). V lost 2 bases and J lost 1, with 5 bases in between. CDR3 coding DNA: TGTGCCAGCAGCTTAAGCTGGAACACTGAAGCTTTCTTT. Translating gives CASSLSWNTEAFF.

The chain links TRBV7-8 to TRBJ1-1, with D maybe TRBD1 (5 bases). This CDR3 is built from 13 residues. The germline V and J ends were trimmed by 5 bases and 4 bases, with 11 bases remaining between them. The germline gives CDR1 SGHVS, CDR2 FQNEAQ. CDR3 loop: CASSRRVSTEAFF. The CDR3 DNA reads TGTGCCAGCAGCCGCAGGGTGAGCACTGAAGCTTTCTTT. The entire variable domain, with the rest obtained from reference TRBV7-8 and TRBJ1-1, is as follows: GAGVSQSPRYKVAKRGQDVALRCDPISGHVSLFWYQQALGQGPEFLTYFQNEAQLDKSGLPSDRFFAERPEGSVSTLKIQRTQQEDSAVYLCASSRRVSTEAFFGQGTRLTVV.

This clonotype appeared a few times. The chain couples TRBV27 to TRBJ2-1, with 13 nucleotides matching TRBD2. The length of the CDR3 is 19 residues. Germline V gene sequence: CDR1 MNHEY, CDR2 SMNVEV (reference sequence). The junction had 8 bases not matched to a gene; V was cut back by 2 bases and J by 1 base. CDR3 bases: TGTGCCAGCAGTTTAGTCGGACTAGCGGGAGTCGGGTCCTACAATGAGCAGTTCTTC. Translation gives CASSLVGLAGVGSYNEQFF.

The chain links TRBV7-3 to TRBJ1-2; a possible D gene is TRBD1 (5 bases). Germline V lookup: CDR1 SGHTA, CDR2 FQGTGA. The CDR3 sequence is 13 residues long. Trimming took 0 bases from V and 8 from J, leaving 10 bases between them. DNA for the CDR3: TGTGCCAGCAGCTTAACAGGGGTTCAGGGCTACACCTTC. It yields the protein CASSLTGVQGYTF. The full variable domain, its missing parts supplied by reference TRBV7-3 and TRBJ1-2, is GAGVSQTPSNKVTEKGKYVELRCDPISGHTALYWYRQSLGQGPEFLIYFQGTGAADDSGLPNDRFFAVRPEGSVSTLKIQRTERGDSAVYLCASSLTGVQGYTFGSGTRLTVV.

V gene TRBV15 combines with J gene TRBJ2-7, with a possible D match to TRBD2 (6 bases). The ends were cut back, 7 bases at V and 5 bases at J, with 18 bases in the middle. The CDR3 sequence is 14 residues long. The germline gives CDR1 LNHNV, CDR2 YYDKDF (reference sequence). CDR3 nucleotide sequence: TGTGCCACCACCGCCGGCGGGATCATCCACGAGCAGTACTTC. Translation: CATTAGGIIHEQYF.

This clonotype was counted a few times. The V call is TRBV20-1, the J call TRBJ2-7; possibly TRBD2 for D (6 bases). Trimming left V 5 bases short and J 0 bases short, with 8 bases between. Germline CDR1 is DFQATT and CDR2 is SNEGSKA (reference sequence). The CDR3 runs to 12 residues. The CDR3 reads CSAVADSYEQYF. Here the CDR3 DNA reads TGCAGTGCTGTAGCGGACTCCTACGAGCAGTACTTC.